A selection of T cell receptor beta chains follows, all from one sample in a study of T cells after yellow fever vaccination. TCRdb recomputed calls from the 5' RACE reads with MiXCR, one row per CDR3 protein. The top ten clones hold about 3% of a sample with some 340,000 distinct CDR3 sequences, about 10% of them seen once. Sequenced here: CD4+ T cells sorted from PBMCs, sampled 45 days after the yellow fever booster vaccination. The source of these receptors is a man between 18 and 35 years old who received the YFV17D yellow fever vaccine. Both conserved end residues are part of each CDR3. Fields, in order: J gene, clone size, D gene, V gene, CDR3 protein, CDR3 DNA. A D gene is named only where the DNA matches it firmly. Some rows have no size entry. The others give once, few or many, or a class for an expanded clone.

j_gene: TRBJ2-2; abundance: many; d_gene: NA; v_gene: TRBV5-5; CDR3aa: CASSLTGAGELFF; CDR3nt: TGTGCCAGCAGCTTAACGGGGGCCGGGGAGCTGTTTTTT
j_gene: TRBJ1-2; abundance: NA; d_gene: TRBD1; v_gene: TRBV9; CDR3aa: CASSVRQGGPGYTF; CDR3nt: TGTGCCAGCAGCGTCCGACAGGGGGGTCCTGGCTACACCTTC
j_gene: TRBJ1-2; abundance: few; d_gene: NA; v_gene: TRBV12-3/TRBV12-4; CDR3aa: CASGWGLTYGYTF; CDR3nt: TGTGCCAGTGGGTGGGGGTTGACCTATGGCTACACCTTC
j_gene: TRBJ1-4; abundance: few; d_gene: NA; v_gene: TRBV5-6; CDR3aa: CASSLFRGTSEKLFF; CDR3nt: TGTGCCAGCAGCTTGTTCCGGGGGACGAGTGAAAAACTGTTTTTT
j_gene: TRBJ1-5; abundance: many; d_gene: TRBD1; v_gene: TRBV5-1; CDR3aa: CASSLQGADQPQHF; CDR3nt: TGCGCCAGCAGCTTACAGGGGGCGGATCAGCCCCAGCATTTT
j_gene: TRBJ1-4; abundance: few; d_gene: NA; v_gene: TRBV15; CDR3aa: CATSRQGNLNEKLFF; CDR3nt: TGTGCCACCAGCAGGCAGGGGAATCTTAATGAAAAACTGTTTTTT
j_gene: TRBJ2-1; abundance: few; d_gene: TRBD2; v_gene: TRBV9; CDR3aa: CASSLRGSGGQSEQFF; CDR3nt: TGTGCCAGCAGCCTAAGGGGTAGCGGGGGGCAGAGTGAGCAGTTCTTC
j_gene: TRBJ2-5; abundance: many; d_gene: NA; v_gene: TRBV7-8; CDR3aa: CASSPMASTTGETQYF; CDR3nt: TGTGCCAGCAGCCCAATGGCCAGCACAACCGGGGAGACCCAGTACTTC
j_gene: TRBJ2-5; abundance: NA; d_gene: NA; v_gene: TRBV11-1; CDR3aa: CASSLEWQQETQYF; CDR3nt: TGTGCCAGCAGCTTAGAATGGCAGCAAGAGACCCAGTACTTC
j_gene: TRBJ1-2; abundance: NA; d_gene: NA; v_gene: TRBV28; CDR3aa: CASSLSGVYGYTF; CDR3nt: TGTGCCAGCAGTTTATCAGGGGTCTATGGCTACACCTTC
j_gene: TRBJ1-4; abundance: NA; d_gene: TRBD1; v_gene: TRBV6-6; CDR3aa: CASSYVTGGREKLFF; CDR3nt: TGTGCCAGCAGTTACGTCACAGGGGGCAGGGAAAAACTGTTTTTT
j_gene: TRBJ1-2; abundance: NA; d_gene: NA; v_gene: TRBV6-5; CDR3aa: CASSYSGRRSGGYTF; CDR3nt: TGTGCCAGCAGTTACTCGGGCCGGCGATCGGGGGGCTACACCTTC
j_gene: TRBJ2-1; abundance: few; d_gene: NA; v_gene: TRBV6-5; CDR3aa: CASRDTTGTTEQFF; CDR3nt: TGTGCCAGCAGAGATACTACCGGAACTACTGAGCAGTTCTTC
j_gene: TRBJ1-1; abundance: NA; d_gene: TRBD1; v_gene: TRBV2; CDR3aa: CASAGQERAFF; CDR3nt: TGTGCCAGCGCCGGACAGGAACGAGCTTTCTTT
j_gene: TRBJ1-5; abundance: NA; d_gene: TRBD1; v_gene: TRBV28; CDR3aa: CASGGQTDQPQHF; CDR3nt: TGTGCCTCCGGGGGACAGACCGATCAGCCCCAGCATTTT
j_gene: TRBJ2-5; abundance: NA; d_gene: NA; v_gene: TRBV3-1; CDR3aa: CASSQAGMKETQYF; CDR3nt: TGTGCCAGCAGCCAGGCGGGGATGAAGGAGACCCAGTACTTC
j_gene: TRBJ2-3; abundance: NA; d_gene: TRBD1; v_gene: TRBV5-1; CDR3aa: CASSSGTGVTDTQYF; CDR3nt: TGCGCCAGCAGCTCCGGGACAGGGGTAACAGATACGCAGTATTTT
j_gene: TRBJ1-4; abundance: many; d_gene: NA; v_gene: TRBV7-9; CDR3aa: CASSFWGEKLFF; CDR3nt: TGTGCCAGCTCTTTCTGGGGTGAAAAACTGTTTTTT
j_gene: TRBJ1-4; abundance: NA; d_gene: TRBD1; v_gene: TRBV3-1; CDR3aa: CASSQGRGREKLFF; CDR3nt: TGTGCCAGCAGCCAAGGCAGGGGGCGTGAAAAACTGTTTTTT
j_gene: TRBJ2-2; abundance: few; d_gene: NA; v_gene: TRBV11-2; CDR3aa: CASSFAFNRGGGELFF; CDR3nt: TGTGCCAGCAGTTTCGCCTTTAACAGGGGAGGCGGGGAGCTGTTTTTT
j_gene: TRBJ1-5; abundance: many; d_gene: TRBD1; v_gene: TRBV5-6; CDR3aa: CASSPGQGGQPQHF; CDR3nt: TGTGCCAGCAGCCCCGGACAGGGCGGACAGCCCCAGCATTTT
j_gene: TRBJ2-7; abundance: NA; d_gene: NA; v_gene: TRBV6-5; CDR3aa: CASSRTGFSYEQYF; CDR3nt: TGTGCCAGCAGTAGAACTGGATTCTCCTACGAGCAGTACTTC
j_gene: TRBJ2-1; abundance: many; d_gene: NA; v_gene: TRBV5-1; CDR3aa: CASSLEGHGNEQFF; CDR3nt: TGCGCCAGCAGCTTGGAGGGACACGGCAATGAGCAGTTCTTC
j_gene: TRBJ2-3; abundance: NA; d_gene: TRBD2; v_gene: TRBV4-1; CDR3aa: CASSQGAGGWTDTQYF; CDR3nt: TGCGCCAGCAGCCAAGGAGCGGGGGGGTGGACAGATACGCAGTATTTT
j_gene: TRBJ2-2; abundance: NA; d_gene: TRBD2; v_gene: TRBV7-9; CDR3aa: CASSRETSQTVFF; CDR3nt: TGTGCCAGCAGCCGAGAGACTAGCCAGACGGTGTTTTTT
j_gene: TRBJ2-5; abundance: NA; d_gene: TRBD2; v_gene: TRBV5-1; CDR3aa: CASSSGASGGQETQYF; CDR3nt: TGCGCCAGCAGCTCGGGGGCTAGCGGGGGACAAGAGACCCAGTACTTC
j_gene: TRBJ1-1; abundance: few; d_gene: NA; v_gene: TRBV29-1; CDR3aa: CSPLKGSATEAFF; CDR3nt: TGCAGCCCCCTGAAAGGTTCTGCCACTGAAGCTTTCTTT
j_gene: TRBJ2-2; abundance: NA; d_gene: NA; v_gene: TRBV20-1; CDR3aa: CSARGTRGSNTGELFF; CDR3nt: TGCAGTGCTAGAGGGACGCGGGGCTCGAACACCGGGGAGCTGTTTTTT
j_gene: TRBJ2-6; abundance: few; d_gene: NA; v_gene: TRBV6-5; CDR3aa: CASSYSVSWTTGANVLTF; CDR3nt: TGTGCCAGCAGTTACTCGGTATCTTGGACTACTGGGGCCAACGTCCTGACTTTC
j_gene: TRBJ1-4; abundance: few; d_gene: NA; v_gene: TRBV7-9; CDR3aa: CASSFLGRATNEKLFF; CDR3nt: TGTGCCAGCAGCTTTCTGGGGCGAGCAACTAATGAAAAACTGTTTTTT